Presented here are 31 T cell receptor beta chains from one specimen sequenced in a study of early T cells in non-severe SARS-CoV-2 infection. TCRdb analysed the 5' RACE reads with MiXCR anew, one entry per CDR3 protein. This table has 120,000 or so distinct CDR3 sequences, 10% to 15% appearing once. The sample was whole blood, taken at baseline. These receptors were obtained from an adult who was a healthcare worker with PCR-confirmed SARS-CoV-2 infection or an uninfected control (not recorded which).

In this sample, this clonotype turned up many times. The J gene is TRBJ2-1, the V gene TRBV3-1; 7 bases fit TRBD2. The germline gives CDR1 LGHDT, CDR2 YNNKEL (reference sequence). The trim removed 1 base at V and 8 bases at J, leaving 8 bases unmatched. This CDR3 region has 15 residues. CDR3 protein: CASSQGWSGVDEQFF. The CDR3 nucleotides read TGTGCCAGCAGCCAAGGGTGGAGCGGGGTCGATGAGCAGTTCTTC.

In its sample, this clonotype was seen once. The rearrangement links TRBV6-1 to TRBJ2-7; 13 bases are shared with TRBD2. The CDR3 spans 16 residues. Germline V gene sequence: CDR1 MNHNS, CDR2 SASEGT. After removal of 9 bases from V and 4 bases from J, the junction contained 12 bases not matched to a gene. The DNA of the CDR3 is TGTGCCAGTCATTACCGGACTAGCGGGAGCGGGTACGAGCAGTACTTC. Translation: CASHYRTSGSGYEQYF.

This clonotype was found many times. The chain combines TRBV14 with TRBJ1-2, with 7 bases lining up with TRBD1. V lost 2 bases, J lost 8 bases, and 5 bases stayed unmatched. Per the germline V gene, CDR1 is SGHDN and CDR2 is FVKESK. The CDR3 is made up of 13 amino acids. The DNA of the CDR3 is TGTGCCAGCAGCCAAACAGGGGCCGGCGGCTACACCTTC. It translates to CASSQTGAGGYTF.

This clonotype was counted a few times. The chain employs TRBV9 and TRBJ2-2; no definite D call. Germline V gene sequence: CDR1 SGDLS, CDR2 YYNGEE. This CDR3 has 13 residues. Trimming cost V 0 bases and J 7 bases, with 7 bases left between them. The DNA of the CDR3 is TGTGCCAGCAGCGTAGCGGTTAACGGGGAGCTGTTTTTT. It is translated as CASSVAVNGELFF.

This sequence joins TRBV28 and TRBJ1-1; D uncertain. The CDR3 has 11 amino acids. CDR1 is MDHEN, CDR2 SYDVKM, per germline. V shed 4 bases and J shed 6 bases, with 6 bases lying between them. The CDR3 loop reads CASSSRPEAFF. The CDR3, as DNA: TGTGCCAGCAGTTCACGTCCTGAAGCTTTCTTT.

This clonotype was seen a few times. The chain uses TRBV7-9 and TRBJ2-5, with 9 bases aligning to TRBD2. Germline V gives CDR1 SEHNR, CDR2 FQNEAQ (reference sequence). V lost 1 base to trimming and J lost 0 bases; unmatched junction nucleotides: 3. The CDR3 sequence is 16 residues long. The DNA for the CDR3 is TGTGCCAGCAGCTTAGTAGCGGGAGCCCACCAAGAGACCCAGTACTTC. This translates into CASSLVAGAHQETQYF.

DNA of the CDR3: TGCAGCGTTGGTACAGGGAGCTATGGCTACACCTTC. Translated, it gives CSVGTGSYGYTF. The chain uses TRBV29-1 and TRBJ1-2, with D possibly matching TRBD1 (6 bases). The CDR3 totals 12 residues. The V end was cut by 4 bases, the J end by 4 bases, with 10 bases between. CDR1 SQVTM and CDR2 ANQGSEA come from the germline V gene.

The chain employs TRBV12-3 or TRBV12-4 and TRBJ2-7; D unresolved. Trimming left V 5 bases short and J 4 bases short, with 9 bases between. The CDR3 spans 12 residues. The CDR3 bases are TGTGCCAGCAGTCCCCGTGATTACGAGCAGTACTTC. This sequence encodes CASSPRDYEQYF.

The gene calls are TRBV10-3 and TRBJ2-7; perhaps TRBD2 as D (5 bases). The germline V gene encodes CDR1 ENHRY and CDR2 SYGVKD. The CDR3 is 15 amino acids. Trimming pared 3 bases from V and 3 bases from J, leaving 15 bases between. CDR3 loop: CAISDGLGGFYEQYF. The CDR3 DNA sequence: TGTGCCATCAGTGATGGCCTAGGAGGTTTCTACGAGCAGTACTTC.

The V and J genes are TRBV20-1 and TRBJ2-3; 8 bases are shared with TRBD2. The CDR3 loop spans 14 amino acids. Germline V gene data show CDR1 as DFQATT and CDR2 as SNEGSKA (reference sequence). Trimming removed 6 bases from V and 2 bases from J; junction bases left unmatched: 7. The CDR3 nucleotides read TGCAGTGCCCTACTAGCGGAGGACACAGATACGCAGTATTTT. It is translated as CSALLAEDTDTQYF.

The chain recombines TRBV5-1 with TRBJ2-5, with 11 bases that match TRBD2. CDR3 size: 14 residues. Germline loops: CDR1 SGHRS, CDR2 YFSETQ. With V trimmed by 3 bases and J by 4 bases, 2 bases remained unmatched. CDR3 amino acids: CASSSGTSGETQYF. Written as DNA, the CDR3 is TGCGCCAGCAGCTCCGGGACTAGCGGAGAGACCCAGTACTTC.

The J gene is TRBJ2-1, the V gene TRBV11-3; D is unresolved. Trimming left V 4 bases short and J 4 bases short, with 11 bases between. The CDR3 extends over 14 amino acids. Germline-derived CDR1 and CDR2 are SGHNT and YENEEA. The CDR3 bases are TGTGCCAGCAGCTCCGGGCTTCTTTACAATGAGCAGTTCTTC. Encoded protein: CASSSGLLYNEQFF.

This rearrangement joins TRBV2 to TRBJ1-3, with TRBD1 identical over 9 bases. The CDR3 consists of 15 residues. Germline V gene lookup returns CDR1 SNHLY and CDR2 FYNNEI. Germline trimming cut 4 bases from V and 2 bases from J; bases unmatched to any gene: 3. As DNA, the CDR3 is TGTGCCAGCAGTGGGTACAGGGGGCCTGGAAACACCATATATTTT. Residues: CASSGYRGPGNTIYF.

This clonotype was picked up many times. V usage is TRBV6-5 and J usage is TRBJ2-5; maybe TRBD2 (5 bases). The CDR3 length is 11 residues. V was cut by 7 bases and J by 5 bases, with 8 bases left in between. Germline lookup yields CDR1 MNHEY and CDR2 SVGAGI. CDR3 residues: CASTRGETQYF. The CDR3 DNA reads as TGTGCCAGCACGCGCGGGGAGACCCAGTACTTC.

The CDR3 protein is CASSSGLAYEQYF. The DNA for the CDR3 is TGCGCCAGCAGCTCGGGACTAGCCTACGAGCAGTACTTC. The chain has TRBV5-1 and TRBJ2-7; 8 nucleotides line up with TRBD2. This CDR3 spans 13 amino acids. Germline V gene data show CDR1 as SGHRS and CDR2 as YFSETQ. V dropped 3 bases and J dropped 2; count of bases not matched to a gene: 1.

This chain links TRBV5-1 with TRBJ1-1; no reliable D call. V was shortened by 0 bases and J by 1 base, with 10 bases between the two germline ends. Germline values: CDR1 SGHRS, CDR2 YFSETQ. This CDR3 has 15 amino acids. The CDR3 DNA reads TGCGCCAGCAGCTTGGCCATGAGTGCGAACACTGAAGCTTTCTTT. Protein product: CASSLAMSANTEAFF.

The chain links TRBV7-2 to TRBJ2-3, with D uncertain. Trimming took off 5 bases at V and 6 bases at J, with 12 bases between the two ends. The CDR3 sequence is 13 residues long. Germline CDR1 reads SGHTA; CDR2 reads FQGNSA. DNA for the CDR3: TGTGCCAGCAGCCCTAGGGCGGTCGATACGCAGTATTTT. This encodes CASSPRAVDTQYF.

This clonotype came up a few times. This chain links TRBV4-1 with TRBJ2-7; 7 nucleotides match TRBD1. Looked up from germline, CDR1 is MGHRA and CDR2 is YSYEKL. Trimming took 4 bases from V and 6 from J; bases not matched to a gene: 6. The CDR3 is 13 amino acids. The CDR3 region is CASSPGQAREQYF. CDR3 nucleotide sequence: TGCGCCAGCAGCCCCGGACAGGCTCGCGAGCAGTACTTC.

V gene TRBV4-1 combines with J gene TRBJ1-2; 7 positions agree with TRBD1. V lost 0 bases and J lost 5; bases outside the gene matches: 9. The CDR3 has 16 residues. Germline values: CDR1 MGHRA, CDR2 YSYEKL. The chain's CDR3 is CASSQDPRTGEYGYTF. For the CDR3, the DNA is TGCGCCAGCAGCCAAGACCCCCGAACAGGGGAGTATGGCTACACCTTC.

This clonotype was found a few times. The rearrangement uses TRBV5-6 and TRBJ2-5; D is uncertain. CDR1 is SGHDT, CDR2 YYEEEE, per germline. The ends were cut back, 0 bases at V and 2 bases at J, with 11 bases in the middle. The CDR3 loop spans 15 amino acids. The CDR3 nucleotides are TGTGCCAGCAGCTTGGAGGAAATGGTTCAAGAGACCCAGTACTTC. This gives the protein CASSLEEMVQETQYF.

This clonotype was observed a handful of times. The chain joins TRBV7-6 to TRBJ2-5, with D possibly called TRBD1 or TRBD2 (6 bases each). Trimming removed 1 base at V and 5 bases at J, with 14 bases between. Germline values: CDR1 SGHVS, CDR2 FNYEAQ. CDR3 size: 15 residues. In nucleotides, the CDR3 is TGTGCCAGCAGCTTAGGGCCAGGGGACTTGGAGACCCAGTACTTC. Translating gives CASSLGPGDLETQYF.

This clonotype was seen more than once but under ten times. CDR3 amino acids: CSVDPRNTEAFF. The DNA of the CDR3 is TGCAGCGTTGACCCCCGGAACACTGAAGCTTTCTTT. The chain combines TRBV29-1 with TRBJ1-1; D is uncertain. Germline CDR1 reads SQVTM; CDR2 reads ANQGSEA. This CDR3 contains 12 residues. V was cut by 3 bases and J by 1 base, with 6 bases left in between.

The V and J genes are TRBV19 and TRBJ1-4; D is possibly TRBD1 (5 bases). This CDR3 contains 16 residues. V was cut by 1 base and J by 6 bases, with 15 bases left in between. Germline CDR1 and CDR2: LNHDA and SQIVND (reference sequence). The CDR3 DNA reads TGTGCCAGTAGTATAGGCGCCACAGGAAGAGATGAAAAACTGTTTTTT. Translating it yields CASSIGATGRDEKLFF. The full variable domain, with the rest looked up from reference TRBV19 and TRBJ1-4, is DGGITQSPKYLFRKEGQNVTLSCEQNLNHDAMYWYRQDPGQGLRLIYYSQIVNDFQKGDIAEGYSVSREKKESFPLTVTSAQKNPTAFYLCASSIGATGRDEKLFFGSGTQLSVL.

This clonotype came up a few times. The rearrangement links TRBV18 to TRBJ2-3; D unresolved. With 1 base removed from V and 7 bases from J, the gap between germline ends came to 6 bases. The CDR3 runs to 12 residues. Germline CDR1 is KGHSH and CDR2 is LQKENI. The CDR3 DNA follows: TGTGCCAGCTCACCACGGGCGAATACGCAGTATTTT. This translates into CASSPRANTQYF. The variable domain in full, completed from reference TRBV18 and TRBJ2-3, reads NAGVMQNPRHLVRRRGQEARLRCSPMKGHSHVYWYRQLPEEGLKFMVYLQKENIIDESGMPKERFSAEFPKEGPSILRIQQVVRGDSAAYFCASSPRANTQYFGPGTRLTVL.

The chain joins TRBV28 to TRBJ2-4; D may match TRBD1 or TRBD2 (5 bases each). Germline V gives CDR1 MDHEN, CDR2 SYDVKM. V gave up 7 bases and J gave up 6 bases, with 16 bases separating them. The CDR3 covers 14 residues. The CDR3: CASTDPGRRNIQYF. The CDR3 region has the DNA TGTGCCAGCACTGACCCGGGACGGAGAAACATTCAGTACTTC.

There are a few counts of this clonotype. CDR3 nucleotides: TGTGCCAGCAGCATGATCACAGGGTTCGGAAACACCATATATTTT. This encodes CASSMITGFGNTIYF. The V call is TRBV5-5, the J call TRBJ1-3, with TRBD1 as a possible D gene (6 bases). V lost 4 bases to trimming and J lost 4 bases, with 15 bases between them. The CDR3 covers 15 residues. Germline CDR1 is SGHKS and CDR2 is YYEKEE (reference sequence).

The chain links TRBV7-9 to TRBJ1-3, with 7 bases lining up with TRBD1. The CDR3 is 16 residues long. The germline V gene encodes CDR1 SEHNR and CDR2 FQNEAQ (reference sequence). Trimming removed 3 bases from V and 8 bases from J; junction bases left unmatched: 13. The CDR3 spells CASSLTGPTQKYTIYF. CDR3 nucleotide sequence: TGTGCCAGCAGCTTGACAGGGCCAACACAAAAGTACACCATATATTTT.

The V and J genes are TRBV24-1 and TRBJ2-3, with TRBD1 matching 8 bases. Germline CDR1 and CDR2: KGHDR and SFDVKD. CDR3 size: 16 residues. The V and J ends lost 3 bases and 0 bases, in that order; junction bases with no gene match: 4. CDR3: CATSDRRTGSTDTQYF. The CDR3 DNA follows: TGTGCCACCAGTGATCGGCGGACAGGGAGCACAGATACGCAGTATTTT.

The genes are TRBV29-1 and TRBJ2-7; 8 bases line up with TRBD1. This CDR3 is built from 11 residues. J gave up 6 bases and V 8 bases, and 6 bases lay outside the gene matches. Germline loops: CDR1 SQVTM, CDR2 ANQGSEA. Here the CDR3 DNA reads TGCAGCTCGAGGACAGGGAGCGAGCAGTACTTC. This sequence encodes CSSRTGSEQYF.

This clonotype was counted only a few times. The V call is TRBV12-3 or TRBV12-4, the J call TRBJ1-5; maybe TRBD1 (5 bases). The CDR3 runs 15 residues. Between the trimmed V and J ends, which lost 5 bases and 9 bases, there was a span of 20 bases. The CDR3 bases are TGTGCCAGCAGTCCCCAGGGAGGGCGCGTGAGGCCCCAGCATTTT. It codes for CASSPQGGRVRPQHF.

The sample holds a few counts of this clonotype. The chain is built from TRBV9 and TRBJ1-1; 7 nucleotides line up with TRBD1. The V gene end was trimmed by 2 bases and the J gene end by 0 bases; junction bases not matched to a gene: 4. The germline V gene encodes CDR1 SGDLS and CDR2 YYNGEE. The CDR3 runs 15 residues. The CDR3 DNA sequence: TGTGCCAGCAGCGTTGGGGGACAGATGAACACTGAAGCTTTCTTT. This encodes CASSVGGQMNTEAFF. The whole variable domain, remainder taken from reference TRBV9 and TRBJ1-1, is DSGVTQTPKHLITATGQRVTLRCSPRSGDLSVYWYQQSLDQGLQFLIQYYNGEERAKGNILERFSAQQFPDLHSELNLSSLELGDSALYFCASSVGGQMNTEAFFGQGTRLTVV.